This T cell receptor beta chain originates from a study of T-cell memory formation after mild COVID-19. Whole-study findings and limits: The pre-infection memory compartment contained some responding clones, suggesting cross-reactive memory joined. Later expanders leaned toward CD4+, whereas clones contracting from day 15 to 85 were balanced CD4/CD8.

CDR1 and CDR2 (germline): LGHNA, YNFKEQ. Trimming left V 1 base short and J 7 bases short, with 13 bases between. The CDR3 covers 14 residues. This clonotype was observed at least ten times. Its antigen is not known. A single record per CDR3 protein comes from TCRdb applying MiXCR to the 5' RACE reads. The sample has roughly 250,000 distinct CDR3 sequences, about a sixth seen once. The specimen was PBMCs or a T cell subset sorted from them (not recorded which). The chain joins TRBV4-2 to TRBJ2-5; D gene unclear. The sequence was obtained from a man between 18 and 35 years old who had mild COVID-19 (a few samples of this study predate the infection). Cell type and time point are not known. For the CDR3, the DNA is TGTGCCAGCAGCCAAGCCCCAATGGTGGGGACCCAGTACTTC. This codes for CASSQAPMVGTQYF.